Detailed here is one T cell receptor (beta chain). A much larger clonotype is one base distant, so this may be a read error. The sample belongs to a study of shared clonotypes between healthy human individuals. The CDR3 is 14 amino acids. The ends were cut back, 6 bases at V and 1 base at J, with 12 bases in the middle. Per the germline V gene, CDR1 is MNHNY and CDR2 is SVGAGI (reference sequence). Method: immunoSEQ multiplex PCR; TCRdb's copy keeps in-frame clones and lacks some. Here the sample spans some 900,000 clones, approximately 80% being singletons. This chain uses TRBV6-6 with TRBJ1-1, with a possible D match to TRBD1 (5 bases). The sequence was collected from a man between 18 and 29 years old in good health. Sample: memory CD4+ T cells sorted from blood. Subset given: CD45RA-negative fraction. CDR3 sequence: CASSLGTGNTEAFF. The CDR3 DNA sequence: TGTGCCAGCAGCCTCGGGACGGGGAACACTGAAGCTTTCTTT.